The 24 T cell receptor beta chains listed next were all sequenced from one sample in a study of a mutant IDH1 vaccine in newly diagnosed glioma. Their antigens remain unidentified. Repertoires were generated with immunoSEQ multiplex PCR, while TCRdb's copy carries only in-frame clones and drops some. Of some 31,000 clones listed, 79% were seen once; the top ten hold about 9.3%. The time point is: week 35, safety follow-up. Alongside topical imiquimod, each dose of vaccine comprised 300 ug of mutant IDH1 20-mer peptide. This material consisted of PBMCs, taken from a glioma patient whose treatment included an IDH1 peptide vaccine. These receptors came from a woman in her twenties or thirties with glioma. Some clones in this sample may be carry-over from other donors' samples.

The CDR3 spells CASSLGGSGTYEQYF. The CDR3 DNA sequence: TGTGCCAGCAGCTTGGGAGGTAGCGGAACCTACGAGCAGTACTTC. This chain links TRBV5-4 with TRBJ2-7; maybe TRBD2 (6 bases). The CDR3 length is 15 residues. Per germline, CDR1 SGHNT and CDR2 YYREEE (reference sequence). V was trimmed by 0 bases and J by 2 bases, leaving 12 bases between them.

V gene TRBV4-2 combines with J gene TRBJ2-1; 14 bases fit TRBD2. Germline trimming cut 0 bases from V and 7 bases from J; bases unmatched to any gene: 2. The germline gives CDR1 LGHNA, CDR2 YNFKEQ. The CDR3 covers 16 residues. The CDR3 is CASSQEGTSGSNEQFF. CDR3 coding DNA: TGTGCCAGCAGCCAAGAAGGGACTAGCGGGAGTAATGAGCAGTTCTTC.

The chain uses TRBV10-3 and TRBJ2-5; TRBD2 agrees at 10 bases. Looked up from germline, CDR1 is ENHRY and CDR2 is SYGVKD. The CDR3 runs to 17 residues. With V trimmed by 5 bases and J by 5 bases, 14 bases remained unmatched. The CDR3 loop reads CAISSAGGTLGLETQYF. Written as DNA, the CDR3 is TGTGCCATCAGTTCAGCGGGAGGGACCCTAGGCTTGGAGACCCAGTACTTC.

This clone was found a few times. The chain couples TRBV5-1 to TRBJ2-7; no clear D gene. The germline CDR1 and CDR2 sequences are SGHRS and YFSETQ. The V end lost 3 bases, the J end lost 3 bases, and 13 bases lay between the germline ends. The CDR3 spans 14 residues. CDR3 region: CASSWTLDHYEQYF. The CDR3 DNA sequence: TGCGCCAGCAGCTGGACCTTAGACCACTACGAGCAGTACTTC.

This sequence joins TRBV4-2 and TRBJ2-5; TRBD1 matches 8 bases. Germline trimming cut 2 bases from V and 3 bases from J; bases unmatched to any gene: 5. This CDR3 has 15 amino acids. Germline V lookup: CDR1 LGHNA, CDR2 YNFKEQ. The CDR3 protein is CASSQNKDREETQYF. CDR3 nucleotides: TGTGCCAGCAGCCAAAATAAGGACAGGGAAGAGACCCAGTACTTC.

V gene TRBV19 combines with J gene TRBJ1-5; TRBD1 agrees at 8 bases. Trimming cost V 3 bases and J 0 bases; bases outside gene matches: 7. Germline-derived CDR1 and CDR2 are LNHDA and SQIVND (reference sequence). CDR3 length equals 17 residues. As DNA, the CDR3 is TGTGCCAGTAGTATGGGGACAGGCTTGTATAGCAATCAGCCCCAGCATTTT. Residues: CASSMGTGLYSNQPQHF.

The chain couples TRBV10-3 to TRBJ1-3; D gene uncertain. CDR1 is ENHRY and CDR2 is SYGVKD in the germline V gene. V was pared by 8 bases and J by 0 bases, with 14 bases between. The CDR3 spans 15 residues. For the CDR3, the DNA is TGTGCCATCCTGTCTCAAAAGAGCTCTGGAAACACCATATATTTT. Translated, it gives CAILSQKSSGNTIYF.

This chain connects TRBV5-1 to TRBJ2-7; no definite D call. The CDR3 sequence is 15 residues long. V lost 0 bases and J 2 bases, leaving 12 bases between the germline ends. Germline V gene data show CDR1 as SGHRS and CDR2 as YFSETQ. The CDR3 DNA reads as TGCGCCAGCAGCTTGGAGGTGGGCCTCACCTACGAGCAGTACTTC. Protein sequence: CASSLEVGLTYEQYF.

The gene calls are TRBV5-8 and TRBJ1-2; D uncertain. The germline CDR1 and CDR2 sequences are SGHTS and YDEGEE. This CDR3 spans 16 amino acids. The V gene lost 0 bases and the J gene lost 8 bases, with 20 bases spanning the gap. The CDR3 is CASSLGTEVGGRGYTF. The CDR3 DNA sequence: TGTGCCAGCAGCTTGGGTACTGAGGTAGGCGGACGGGGCTACACCTTC.

This chain uses TRBV4-1 with TRBJ1-2; D may be TRBD1 (5 bases). Trimming stripped 0 bases from V and 4 bases from J, with 9 bases between. The CDR3 totals 14 residues. Per the germline V gene, CDR1 is MGHRA and CDR2 is YSYEKL. CDR3 sequence (DNA): TGCGCCAGCAGCCAAGATGGGGCGCTCTATGGCTACACCTTC. Translation gives CASSQDGALYGYTF.

J is TRBJ2-5 and V is TRBV7-9; D is unresolved. Per germline, CDR1 SEHNR and CDR2 FQNEAQ (reference sequence). The CDR3 runs to 14 residues. Trimming left V 3 bases short and J 3 bases short, with 11 bases between. The CDR3 region has the DNA TGTGCCAGCAGCTTTAGGGCGGCCAAAGAGACCCAGTACTTC. Protein sequence: CASSFRAAKETQYF.

The chain is built from TRBV12-5 and TRBJ1-5, with D maybe TRBD1 (5 bases). The CDR3 has 14 residues. V lost 1 base to trimming and J lost 6 bases, with 10 bases between them. CDR1 is LGHNT and CDR2 is FRNRAP in the germline V gene. The CDR3 region is CASGLGQGAQPQHF. The CDR3 region has the DNA TGTGCTAGTGGTTTGGGGCAGGGAGCTCAGCCCCAGCATTTT.

The count of this clone is one. The chain uses TRBV5-4 and TRBJ2-1; 7 bases line up with TRBD2. There are 15 residues in the CDR3. The V segment lost 5 bases and the J segment 1 base; nucleotides outside the gene matches: 6. Germline loops: CDR1 SGHNT, CDR2 YYREEE (reference sequence). CDR3 residues: CASRSPSGSYNEQFF. CDR3 nucleotides: TGTGCCAGCAGATCTCCTAGCGGTTCCTACAATGAGCAGTTCTTC.

The J gene is TRBJ1-1, the V gene TRBV10-3; tentative D call: TRBD1 (6 bases). The V and J ends lost 7 bases and 4 bases respectively, with 16 bases between them. Germline CDR1 and CDR2: ENHRY and SYGVKD. The CDR3 loop spans 14 amino acids. The CDR3 DNA reads as TGTGCCATCACTACAGGGACCCGGAGCACTGAAGCTTTCTTT. Translation gives CAITTGTRSTEAFF.

This chain links TRBV15 with TRBJ1-5; D remains unclear. CDR3 size: 15 residues. Trimming removed 5 bases at V and 3 bases at J, with 14 bases between. The germline CDR1 and CDR2 sequences are LNHNV and YYDKDF (reference sequence). DNA of the CDR3: TGTGCCACCAGCGGACGGACTGACTACAATCAGCCCCAGCATTTT. It is translated as CATSGRTDYNQPQHF.

The chain uses TRBV7-9 and TRBJ1-2; unclear D gene. Per germline, CDR1 SEHNR and CDR2 FQNEAQ (reference sequence). Trimming left V 1 base short and J 6 bases short, with 12 bases between. The CDR3 runs to 14 residues. CDR3 in DNA: TGTGCCAGCAGCTTAGAACGACGGGAAGATGGCTACACCTTC. Its translation is CASSLERREDGYTF.

In this sample, this clone turned up once. The chain links TRBV29-1 to TRBJ1-2; 10 nucleotides match TRBD1. Germline V gives CDR1 SQVTM, CDR2 ANQGSEA. J was trimmed by 4 bases and V by 5 bases; bases with no gene match: 4. CDR3 length equals 13 residues. CDR3 DNA sequence: TGCAGCGTTATGACAGGGGGCGCCTATGGCTACACCTTC. Its protein is CSVMTGGAYGYTF.

The CDR3 loop reads CASALGQVYYEQYF. The CDR3 DNA reads TGTGCTAGTGCTCTGGGACAGGTCTACTACGAGCAGTACTTC. The chain combines TRBV12-5 with TRBJ2-7, with 8 positions matching TRBD1. J gave up 3 bases and V 7 bases, and 8 bases lay outside the gene matches. Germline assignment: CDR1 LGHNT and CDR2 FRNRAP. The CDR3 totals 14 residues.

The V call is TRBV15, the J call TRBJ1-5; D gene ambiguous. CDR3 size: 13 residues. Trimming took off 5 bases at V and 0 bases at J, with 5 bases between the two ends. Germline V gives CDR1 LNHNV, CDR2 YYDKDF (reference sequence). In nucleotides, the CDR3 is TGTGCCACCAGCTCCTATAGCAATCAGCCCCAGCATTTT. Its translation is CATSSYSNQPQHF.

The V call is TRBV5-5, the J call TRBJ2-3, with D perhaps matching TRBD1 or TRBD2 (5 bases each). CDR3 length: 16 residues. CDR1 is SGHKS and CDR2 is YYEKEE in the germline V gene (reference sequence). V shed 0 bases and J shed 5 bases, with 16 bases lying between them. The CDR3 loop reads CASSLAGTPAGDTQYF. In nucleotides, the CDR3 is TGTGCCAGCAGCTTGGCAGGGACGCCGGCGGGAGATACGCAGTATTTT. The full variable domain, in which reference TRBV5-5 and TRBJ2-3 provide the parts outside the CDR3, is DAGVTQSPTHLIKTRGQQVTLRCSPISGHKSVSWYQQVLGQGPQFIFQYYEKEERGRGNFPDRFSARQFPNYSSELNVNALLLGDSALYLCASSLAGTPAGDTQYFGPGTRLTVL.

This clone is a singleton in its sample. The chain uses TRBV6-1 and TRBJ2-7, with D possibly matching TRBD2 (6 bases). Germline values: CDR1 MNHNS, CDR2 SASEGT. This CDR3 is built from 15 residues. The V gene lost 4 bases and the J gene lost 0 bases, with 13 bases spanning the gap. The CDR3 sequence is CASSGQRVPSYEQYF. CDR3 DNA sequence: TGTGCCAGCAGTGGGCAGCGGGTTCCCTCCTACGAGCAGTACTTC.

The V call is TRBV4-1, the J call TRBJ1-1, with TRBD1 as a possible D gene (6 bases). This CDR3 is 15 amino acids long. The V gene lost 1 base and the J gene lost 0 bases, with 9 bases spanning the gap. CDR1 is MGHRA, CDR2 YSYEKL, per germline. The CDR3 bases are TGCGCCAGCAGCCAAGCTCCAGGGGTGAACACTGAAGCTTTCTTT. Translated, it gives CASSQAPGVNTEAFF.

The V and J genes are TRBV7-2 and TRBJ1-2, with 11 bases matching TRBD1. With V trimmed by 5 bases and J by 4 bases, 6 bases remained unmatched. CDR3 length: 15 residues. CDR1 and CDR2 from the germline V gene are SGHTA and FQGNSA. The CDR3 DNA reads TGTGCCAGCAGCCCCGGACAGGGGGCTGGCTATGGCTACACCTTC. Protein: CASSPGQGAGYGYTF.

The gene calls are TRBV9 and TRBJ2-2; D is uncertain. V gave up 0 bases and J gave up 1 base, with 4 bases separating them. This CDR3 is built from 14 residues. Germline values: CDR1 SGDLS, CDR2 YYNGEE. CDR3 loop: CASSVVKNTGELFF. The CDR3 bases are TGTGCCAGCAGCGTAGTAAAGAACACCGGGGAGCTGTTTTTT.